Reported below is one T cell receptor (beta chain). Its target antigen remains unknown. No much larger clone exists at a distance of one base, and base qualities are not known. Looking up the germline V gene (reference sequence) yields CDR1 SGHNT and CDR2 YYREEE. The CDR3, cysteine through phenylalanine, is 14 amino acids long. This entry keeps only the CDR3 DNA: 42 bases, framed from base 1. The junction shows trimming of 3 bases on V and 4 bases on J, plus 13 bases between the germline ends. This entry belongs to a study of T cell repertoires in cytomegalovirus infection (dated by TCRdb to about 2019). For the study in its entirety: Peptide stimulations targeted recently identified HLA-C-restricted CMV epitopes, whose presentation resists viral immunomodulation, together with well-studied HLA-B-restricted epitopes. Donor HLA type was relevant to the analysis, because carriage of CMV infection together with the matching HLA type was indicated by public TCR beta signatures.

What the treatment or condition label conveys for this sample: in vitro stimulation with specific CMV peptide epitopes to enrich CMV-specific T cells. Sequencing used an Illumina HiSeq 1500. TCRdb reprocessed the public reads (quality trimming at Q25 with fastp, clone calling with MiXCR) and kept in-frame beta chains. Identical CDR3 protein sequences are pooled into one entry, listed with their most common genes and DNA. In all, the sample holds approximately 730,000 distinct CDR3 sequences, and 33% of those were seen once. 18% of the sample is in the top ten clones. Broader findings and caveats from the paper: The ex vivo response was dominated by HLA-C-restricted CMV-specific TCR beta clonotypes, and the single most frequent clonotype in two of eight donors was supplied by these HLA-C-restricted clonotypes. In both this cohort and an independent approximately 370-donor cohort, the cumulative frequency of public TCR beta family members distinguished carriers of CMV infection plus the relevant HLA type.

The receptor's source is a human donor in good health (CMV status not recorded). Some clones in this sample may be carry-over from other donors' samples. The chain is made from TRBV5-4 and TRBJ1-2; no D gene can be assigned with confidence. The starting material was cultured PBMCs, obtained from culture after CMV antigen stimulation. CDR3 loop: CASSYQPTGYGYTF. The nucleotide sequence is TGTGCCAGCAGCTACCAGCCCACGGGCTATGGCTACACCTTC.